This paragraph reports one T cell receptor beta chain. The source of the sample is a study of blood T cell repertoires in COVID-19. Repertoires were generated with immunoSEQ multiplex PCR, while TCRdb's copy carries only in-frame clones and drops some. Among 100,000 or so clones listed, nearly 90% were seen once. Trimming pared 3 bases from V and 4 bases from J, leaving 18 bases between. Germline loops: CDR1 GTSNPN, CDR2 SVGIG (reference sequence). This CDR3 is built from 15 residues. The source is a man in his fifties or sixties with active COVID-19. This sequence joins TRBV30 and TRBJ1-2; a weak D match, TRBD1 (6 bases). Input material: peripheral blood. The CDR3 region is CAWRGQGQLLYGYTF. The CDR3 coding sequence is TGTGCCTGGAGAGGACAAGGACAGCTGCTCTATGGCTACACCTTC.